What follows is one T cell receptor (beta chain) and its context. These data belong to a study of identical twins. TCRdb re-called the 5' RACE reads through MiXCR, storing one row per CDR3 protein. Of over 500,000 distinct CDR3 sequences in the sample, 20% to 25% are singletons; the top ten hold under 0.95%. Deletions cut 3 bases from V and 0 bases from J, with 15 bases between. From germline, CDR1 is DFQATT and CDR2 SNEGSKA (reference sequence). The CDR3 is 16 amino acids. The same sample was also studied in work on T cells expressing NK-cell markers. From that paper: The share of CD8+ T cells held by dominant NKG2C+ clonotypes was roughly 1.0-8% in roughly 6 donors.

The rearrangement links TRBV20-1 to TRBJ2-4, with a possible D match to TRBD1 (6 bases). The sample consisted of CD4+ T cells sorted from blood. This TCR was sampled from a young woman in good health. DNA of the CDR3: TGCAGTGCTAGCCACCCCGGGACACTAGCCAAAAACATTCAGTACTTC. Protein sequence: CSASHPGTLAKNIQYF.